This TCR beta chain is from a study of a mutant IDH1 vaccine in newly diagnosed glioma. About this clone: Its cognate antigen is unknown.

Measured with immunoSEQ multiplex PCR; TCRdb has only the in-frame clones, and not every one. The sample includes around 30,000 clones, 90% of them seen just once. Time point of the sample: week 11, during vaccination. A single vaccine dose contained 300 ug of mutant IDH1 20-mer peptide, and topical imiquimod was used with it. Germline V CDR1 and CDR2: MNHEY, SVGAGI. The CDR3 extends over 13 amino acids. With 6 bases removed from V and 4 bases from J, the gap between germline ends came to 10 bases. This sequence joins TRBV6-5 and TRBJ1-5; D is undetermined. This clonotype was obtained from a man younger than 35 with glioma. Sequencing was performed on PBMCs, taken from a glioma patient whose treatment included an IDH1 peptide vaccine. The CDR3 nucleotides read TGTGCCAGCAGCCCTTCCGGAAATCAGCCCCAGCATTTT. Protein sequence: CASSPSGNQPQHF.